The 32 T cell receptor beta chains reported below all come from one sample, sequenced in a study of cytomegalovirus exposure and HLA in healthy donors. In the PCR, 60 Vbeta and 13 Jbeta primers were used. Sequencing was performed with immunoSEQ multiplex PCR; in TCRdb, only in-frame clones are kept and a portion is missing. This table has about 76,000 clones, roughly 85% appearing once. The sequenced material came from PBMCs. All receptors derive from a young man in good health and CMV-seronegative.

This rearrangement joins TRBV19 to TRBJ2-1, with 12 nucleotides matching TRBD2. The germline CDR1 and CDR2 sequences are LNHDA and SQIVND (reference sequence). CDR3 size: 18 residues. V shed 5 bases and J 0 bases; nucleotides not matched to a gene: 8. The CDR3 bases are TGTGCCAGTAGTGGTGGGCTAGCGGGAGGGAGCTCCTACAATGAGCAGTTCTTC. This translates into CASSGGLAGGSSYNEQFF. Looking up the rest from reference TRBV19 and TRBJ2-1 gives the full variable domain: DGGITQSPKYLFRKEGQNVTLSCEQNLNHDAMYWYRQDPGQGLRLIYYSQIVNDFQKGDIAEGYSVSREKKESFPLTVTSAQKNPTAFYLCASSGGLAGGSSYNEQFFGPGTRLTVL.

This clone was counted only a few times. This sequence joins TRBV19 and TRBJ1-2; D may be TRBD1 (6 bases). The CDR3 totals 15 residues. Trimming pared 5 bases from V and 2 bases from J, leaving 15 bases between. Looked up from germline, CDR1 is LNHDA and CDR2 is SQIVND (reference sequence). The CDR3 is CASSGQPGVNYGYTF. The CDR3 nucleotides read TGTGCCAGTAGTGGACAACCAGGGGTGAACTATGGCTACACCTTC.

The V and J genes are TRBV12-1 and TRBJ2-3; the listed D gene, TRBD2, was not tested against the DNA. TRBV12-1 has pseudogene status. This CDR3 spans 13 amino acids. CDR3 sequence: CASSHWYGETQYF. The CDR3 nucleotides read TGTGCCAGCAGCCACTGGTACGGAGAGACGCAGTATTTT.

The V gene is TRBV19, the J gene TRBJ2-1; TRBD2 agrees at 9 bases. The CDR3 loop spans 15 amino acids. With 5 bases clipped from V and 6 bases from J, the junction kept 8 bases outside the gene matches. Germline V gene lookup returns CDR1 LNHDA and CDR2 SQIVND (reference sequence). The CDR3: CASSRLADRGNEQFF. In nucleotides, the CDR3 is TGTGCCAGTAGTCGACTAGCGGATAGGGGCAATGAGCAGTTCTTC.

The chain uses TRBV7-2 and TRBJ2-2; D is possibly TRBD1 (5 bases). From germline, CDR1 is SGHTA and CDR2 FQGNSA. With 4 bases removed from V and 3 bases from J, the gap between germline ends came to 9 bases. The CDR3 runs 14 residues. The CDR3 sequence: CASSSQGHTGELFF. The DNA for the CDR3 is TGTGCCAGCAGCTCTCAGGGTCACACCGGGGAGCTGTTTTTT.

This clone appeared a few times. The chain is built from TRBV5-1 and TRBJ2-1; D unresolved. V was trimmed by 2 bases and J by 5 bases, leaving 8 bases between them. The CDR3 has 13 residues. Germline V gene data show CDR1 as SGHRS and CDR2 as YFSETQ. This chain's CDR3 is CASSLQLNNEQFF. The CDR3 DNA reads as TGCGCCAGCAGCTTACAGCTCAACAATGAGCAGTTCTTC.

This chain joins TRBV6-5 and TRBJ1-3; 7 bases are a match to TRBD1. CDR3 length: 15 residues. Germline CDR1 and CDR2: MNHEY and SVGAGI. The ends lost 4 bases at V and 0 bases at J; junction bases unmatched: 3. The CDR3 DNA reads TGTGCCAGCAGTTCGGACAGGTACTCTGGAAACACCATATATTTT. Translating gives CASSSDRYSGNTIYF.

In DNA, the CDR3 is TGTGCCAGCAGCCAAGAAGGTCGGCAGGCTTATCAGCCCCAGCATTTT. Residues: CASSQEGRQAYQPQHF. The chain employs TRBV4-2 and TRBJ1-5; no reliable D call. CDR1 is LGHNA, CDR2 YNFKEQ, per germline. The V and J ends lost 0 bases and 5 bases respectively, with 14 bases between them. The CDR3 has 16 residues.

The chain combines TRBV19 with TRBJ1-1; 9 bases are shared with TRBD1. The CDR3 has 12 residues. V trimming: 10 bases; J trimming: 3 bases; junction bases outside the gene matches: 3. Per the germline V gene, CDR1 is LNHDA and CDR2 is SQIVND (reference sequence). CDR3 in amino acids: CATGQGYTEAFF. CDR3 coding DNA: TGTGCCACCGGACAGGGGTACACTGAAGCTTTCTTT. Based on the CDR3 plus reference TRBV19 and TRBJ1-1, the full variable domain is DGGITQSPKYLFRKEGQNVTLSCEQNLNHDAMYWYRQDPGQGLRLIYYSQIVNDFQKGDIAEGYSVSREKKESFPLTVTSAQKNPTAFYLCATGQGYTEAFFGQGTRLTVV.

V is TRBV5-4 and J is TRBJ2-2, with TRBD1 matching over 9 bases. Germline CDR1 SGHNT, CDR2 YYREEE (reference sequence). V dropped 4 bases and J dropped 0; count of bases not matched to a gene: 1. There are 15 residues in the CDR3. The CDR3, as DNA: TGTGCCAGCAGCCGACAGGGGGCGAACACCGGGGAGCTGTTTTTT. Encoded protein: CASSRQGANTGELFF.

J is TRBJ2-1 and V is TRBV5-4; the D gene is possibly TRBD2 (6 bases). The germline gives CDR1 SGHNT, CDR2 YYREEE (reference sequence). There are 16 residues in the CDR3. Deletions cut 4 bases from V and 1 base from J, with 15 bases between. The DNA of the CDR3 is TGTGCCAGCAGCGGGCCCTACGGGACTTCCTACAATGAGCAGTTCTTC. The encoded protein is CASSGPYGTSYNEQFF.

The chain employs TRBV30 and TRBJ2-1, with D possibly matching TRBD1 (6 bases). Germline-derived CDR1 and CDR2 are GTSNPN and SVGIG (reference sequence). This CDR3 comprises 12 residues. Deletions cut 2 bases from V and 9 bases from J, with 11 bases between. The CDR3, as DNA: TGTGCCTGGAGTACAGGGTACCCTGAGCAGTTCTTC. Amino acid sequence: CAWSTGYPEQFF. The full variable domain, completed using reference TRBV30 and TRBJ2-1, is SQTIHQWPATLVQPVGSPLSLECTVEGTSNPNLYWYRQAAGRGLQLLFYSVGIGQISSEVPQNLSASRPQDRQFILSSKKLLLSDSGFYLCAWSTGYPEQFFGPGTRLTVL.

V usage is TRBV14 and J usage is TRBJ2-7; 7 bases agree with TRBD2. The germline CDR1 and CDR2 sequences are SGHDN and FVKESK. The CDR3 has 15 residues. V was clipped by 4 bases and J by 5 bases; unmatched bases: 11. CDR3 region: CASSPSRGGSNEQYF. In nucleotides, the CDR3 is TGTGCCAGCAGCCCCTCCCGGGGCGGGAGCAACGAGCAGTACTTC. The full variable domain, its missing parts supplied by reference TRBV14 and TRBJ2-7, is EAGVTQFPSHSVIEKGQTVTLRCDPISGHDNLYWYRRVMGKEIKFLLHFVKESKQDESGMPNNRFLAERTGGTYSTLKVQPAELEDSGVYFCASSPSRGGSNEQYFGPGTRLTVT.

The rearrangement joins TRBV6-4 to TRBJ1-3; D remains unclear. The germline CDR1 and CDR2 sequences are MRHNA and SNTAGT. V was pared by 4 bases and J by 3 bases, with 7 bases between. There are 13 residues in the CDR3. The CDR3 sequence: CASSGGGGNTIYF. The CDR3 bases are TGTGCCAGCAGTGGAGGCGGTGGAAACACCATATATTTT.

The CDR3 protein is CASSLAYRDSSDGYTF. The DNA for the CDR3 is TGTGCCAGCAGCTTGGCATACCGGGACAGCTCGGATGGCTACACCTTC. The chain combines TRBV7-9 with TRBJ1-2; 7 bases match TRBD1. CDR1 and CDR2 (germline): SEHNR, FQNEAQ (reference sequence). Losses at the gene ends were 3 bases for V and 6 bases for J; bases not matched to a gene: 13. The CDR3 totals 16 residues. Filled out from reference TRBV7-9 and TRBJ1-2, the complete variable domain reads DTGVSQNPRHKITKRGQNVTFRCDPISEHNRLYWYRQTLGQGPEFLTYFQNEAQLEKSRLLSDRFSAERPKGSFSTLEIQRTEQGDSAMYLCASSLAYRDSSDGYTFGSGTRLTVV.

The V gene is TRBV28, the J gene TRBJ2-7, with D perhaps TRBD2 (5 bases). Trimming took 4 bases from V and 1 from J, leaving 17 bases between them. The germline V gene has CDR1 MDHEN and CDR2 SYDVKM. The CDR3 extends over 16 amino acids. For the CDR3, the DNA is TGTGCCAGCAGTTCCCCCCTGGCAGGAGGATCCTACGAGCAGTACTTC. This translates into CASSSPLAGGSYEQYF.

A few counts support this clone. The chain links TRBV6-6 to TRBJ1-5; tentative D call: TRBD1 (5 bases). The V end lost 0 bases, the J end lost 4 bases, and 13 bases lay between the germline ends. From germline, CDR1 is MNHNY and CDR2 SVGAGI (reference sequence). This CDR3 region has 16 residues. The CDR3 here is CASSYSGDRVNQPQHF. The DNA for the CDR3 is TGTGCCAGCAGTTACTCGGGTGACAGAGTTAATCAGCCCCAGCATTTT.

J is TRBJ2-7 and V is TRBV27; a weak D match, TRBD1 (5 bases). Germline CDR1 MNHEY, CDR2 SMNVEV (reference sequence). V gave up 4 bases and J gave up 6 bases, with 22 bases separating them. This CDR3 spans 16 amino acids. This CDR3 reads CASSSPLQAPLREQYF. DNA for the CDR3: TGTGCCAGCAGTTCCCCCCTACAGGCGCCTCTTCGCGAGCAGTACTTC.

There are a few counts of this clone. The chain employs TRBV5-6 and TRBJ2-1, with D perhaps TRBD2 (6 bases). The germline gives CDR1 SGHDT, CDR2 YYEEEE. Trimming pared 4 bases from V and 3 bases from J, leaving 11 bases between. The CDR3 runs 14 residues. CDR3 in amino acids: CASSPPTSYNEQFF. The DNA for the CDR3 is TGTGCCAGCAGCCCTCCGACTAGCTACAATGAGCAGTTCTTC.

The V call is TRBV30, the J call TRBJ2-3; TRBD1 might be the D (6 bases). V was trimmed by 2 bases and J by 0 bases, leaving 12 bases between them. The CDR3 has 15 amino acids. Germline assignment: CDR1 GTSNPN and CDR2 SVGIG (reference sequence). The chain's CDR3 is CAWSSTGFSTDTQYF. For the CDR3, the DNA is TGTGCCTGGAGTTCAACAGGGTTTAGCACAGATACGCAGTATTTT.

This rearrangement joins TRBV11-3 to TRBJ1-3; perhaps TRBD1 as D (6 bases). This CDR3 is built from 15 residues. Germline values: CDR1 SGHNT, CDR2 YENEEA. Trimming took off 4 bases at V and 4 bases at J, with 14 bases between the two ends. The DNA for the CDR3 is TGTGCCAGCAGCTATGACAGGATCGTAGGAAACACCATATATTTT. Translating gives CASSYDRIVGNTIYF.

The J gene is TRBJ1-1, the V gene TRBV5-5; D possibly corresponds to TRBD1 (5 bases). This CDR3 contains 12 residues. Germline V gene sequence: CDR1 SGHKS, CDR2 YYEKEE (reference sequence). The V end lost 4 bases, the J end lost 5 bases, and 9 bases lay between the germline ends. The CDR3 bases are TGTGCCAGCAGCACGAGACAGACTGAAGCTTTCTTT. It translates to CASSTRQTEAFF.

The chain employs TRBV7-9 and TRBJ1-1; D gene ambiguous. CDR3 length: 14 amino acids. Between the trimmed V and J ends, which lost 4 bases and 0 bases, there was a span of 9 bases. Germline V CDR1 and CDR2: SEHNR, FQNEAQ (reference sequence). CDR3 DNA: TGTGCCAGCAGCTCTGAGAGCATGAACACTGAAGCTTTCTTT. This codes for CASSSESMNTEAFF.

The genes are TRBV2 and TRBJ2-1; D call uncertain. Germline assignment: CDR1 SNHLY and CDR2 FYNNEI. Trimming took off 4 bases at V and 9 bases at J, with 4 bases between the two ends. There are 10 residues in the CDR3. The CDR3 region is CASSGGEQFF. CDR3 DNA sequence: TGTGCCAGCAGTGGAGGTGAGCAGTTCTTC.

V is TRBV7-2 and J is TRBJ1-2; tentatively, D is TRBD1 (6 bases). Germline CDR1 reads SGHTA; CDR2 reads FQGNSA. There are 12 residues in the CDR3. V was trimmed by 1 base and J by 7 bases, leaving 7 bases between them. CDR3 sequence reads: CASSLDRAGYTF. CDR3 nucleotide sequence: TGTGCCAGCAGCTTAGACAGGGCTGGCTACACCTTC.

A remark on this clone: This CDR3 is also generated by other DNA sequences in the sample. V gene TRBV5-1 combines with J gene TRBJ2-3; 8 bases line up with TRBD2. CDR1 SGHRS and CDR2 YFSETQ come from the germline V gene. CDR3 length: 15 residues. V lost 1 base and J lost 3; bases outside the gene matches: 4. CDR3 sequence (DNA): TGCGCCAGCAGCTTGCGGGGGGGAGGGACAGATACGCAGTATTTT. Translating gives CASSLRGGGTDTQYF.

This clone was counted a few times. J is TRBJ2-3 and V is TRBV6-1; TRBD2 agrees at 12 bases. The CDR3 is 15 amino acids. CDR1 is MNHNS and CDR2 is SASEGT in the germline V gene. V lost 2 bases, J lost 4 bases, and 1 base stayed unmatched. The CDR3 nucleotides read TGTGCCAGCAGTGAACTAGCGGGGGGGCCAGATACGCAGTATTTT. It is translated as CASSELAGGPDTQYF.

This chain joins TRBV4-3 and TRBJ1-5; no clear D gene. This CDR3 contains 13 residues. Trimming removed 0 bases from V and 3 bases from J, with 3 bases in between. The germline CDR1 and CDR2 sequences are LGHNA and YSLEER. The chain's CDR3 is CASSQDFNQPQHF. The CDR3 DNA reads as TGCGCCAGCAGCCAAGACTTCAATCAGCCCCAGCATTTT.

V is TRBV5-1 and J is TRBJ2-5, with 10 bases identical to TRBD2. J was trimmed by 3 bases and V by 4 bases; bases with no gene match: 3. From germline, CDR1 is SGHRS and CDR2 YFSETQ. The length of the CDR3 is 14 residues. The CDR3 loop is CASSTSGAEETQYF. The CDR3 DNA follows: TGCGCCAGCAGCACTAGCGGGGCCGAAGAGACCCAGTACTTC. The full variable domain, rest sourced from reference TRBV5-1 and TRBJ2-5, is KAGVTQTPRYLIKTRGQQVTLSCSPISGHRSVSWYQQTPGQGLQFLFEYFSETQRNKGNFPGRFSGRQFSNSRSEMNVSTLELGDSALYLCASSTSGAEETQYFGPGTRLLVL.

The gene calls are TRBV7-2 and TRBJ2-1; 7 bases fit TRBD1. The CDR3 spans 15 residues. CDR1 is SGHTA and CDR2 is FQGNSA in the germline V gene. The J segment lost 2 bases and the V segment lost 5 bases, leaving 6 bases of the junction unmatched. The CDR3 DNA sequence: TGTGCCAGCAGCCCTTTCCAGGGGGCCTACAATGAGCAGTTCTTC. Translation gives CASSPFQGAYNEQFF.

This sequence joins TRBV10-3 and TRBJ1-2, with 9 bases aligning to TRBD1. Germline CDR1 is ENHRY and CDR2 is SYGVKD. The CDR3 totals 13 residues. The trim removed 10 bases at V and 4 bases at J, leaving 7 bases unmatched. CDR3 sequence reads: CATTPGQGYGYTF. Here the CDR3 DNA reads TGTGCCACCACACCGGGACAGGGCTATGGCTACACCTTC.

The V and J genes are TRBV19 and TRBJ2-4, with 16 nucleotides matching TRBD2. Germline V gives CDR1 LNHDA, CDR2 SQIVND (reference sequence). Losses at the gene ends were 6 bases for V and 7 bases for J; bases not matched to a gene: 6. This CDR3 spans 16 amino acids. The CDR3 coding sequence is TGTGCCAGTAGCGGGACTAGCGGGGGGGCCGGGAACATTCAGTACTTC. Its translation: CASSGTSGGAGNIQYF.